The 4 T cell receptor beta chains given below trace back to one sample, sequenced in a study of T cell clonotyping in hematopoietic cell transplantation. The table came from immunoSEQ multiplex PCR; TCRdb's copy has only in-frame clones and leaves some out. The sample contains 13,000 to 15,000 clones, approximately 84% of which appear only once. Sequencing was performed on PBMCs, taken 100 days after allogeneic stem cell transplant. These receptors all stem from a male patient between 45 and 59 years old who had an allogeneic stem cell transplant from an unrelated donor, so T cells may come from the graft donor. Some clones in this sample may be carry-over from other donors' samples.

A single count supports this clone. This chain joins TRBV7-9 and TRBJ2-7; D ambiguous. Germline V gene lookup returns CDR1 SEHNR and CDR2 FQNEAQ (reference sequence). The CDR3 length is 14 residues. Trimming shortened V by 2 bases and J by 0 bases, and 8 bases separated the two germline ends. CDR3 amino acids: CASSLSSSSYEQYF. The CDR3 nucleotides read TGTGCCAGCAGCTTATCATCCAGCTCCTACGAGCAGTACTTC.

The CDR3 is CASSQRHFVGGLAKNIQYF. The CDR3 nucleotides read TGCGCCAGCAGCCAGCGTCACTTTGTTGGCGGGTTAGCCAAAAACATTCAGTACTTC. The gene calls are TRBV4-1 and TRBJ2-4, with a weak D call TRBD2 (5 bases). Germline V gene lookup returns CDR1 MGHRA and CDR2 YSYEKL. V shed 3 bases and J shed 0 bases, with 21 bases lying between them. The CDR3 spans 19 residues.

The rearrangement links TRBV30 to TRBJ2-5; D is perhaps TRBD1 or TRBD2 (6 bases each). Germline V gene sequence: CDR1 GTSNPN, CDR2 SVGIG (reference sequence). The CDR3 runs to 14 residues. Deletions cut 8 bases from V and 7 bases from J, with 23 bases between. The CDR3 is CAPRGDGKKGTQYF. CDR3 nucleotide sequence: TGTGCCCCAAGGGGGGACGGAAAGAAGGGGACCCAGTACTTC. The entire variable domain, with the rest obtained from reference TRBV30 and TRBJ2-5, is as follows: SQTIHQWPATLVQPVGSPLSLECTVEGTSNPNLYWYRQAAGRGLQLLFYSVGIGQISSEVPQNLSASRPQDRQFILSSKKLLLSDSGFYLCAPRGDGKKGTQYFGPGTRLLVL.

The gene calls are TRBV7-2 and TRBJ2-6; TRBD1 might be the D (5 bases). The CDR3 runs to 15 residues. Trimming took 1 base from V and 4 from J, leaving 8 bases between them. Germline CDR1 and CDR2: SGHTA and FQGNSA. CDR3 sequence: CASSLGRVGANVLTF. The CDR3 DNA follows: TGTGCCAGCAGCTTAGGCAGGGTCGGGGCCAACGTCCTGACTTTC.